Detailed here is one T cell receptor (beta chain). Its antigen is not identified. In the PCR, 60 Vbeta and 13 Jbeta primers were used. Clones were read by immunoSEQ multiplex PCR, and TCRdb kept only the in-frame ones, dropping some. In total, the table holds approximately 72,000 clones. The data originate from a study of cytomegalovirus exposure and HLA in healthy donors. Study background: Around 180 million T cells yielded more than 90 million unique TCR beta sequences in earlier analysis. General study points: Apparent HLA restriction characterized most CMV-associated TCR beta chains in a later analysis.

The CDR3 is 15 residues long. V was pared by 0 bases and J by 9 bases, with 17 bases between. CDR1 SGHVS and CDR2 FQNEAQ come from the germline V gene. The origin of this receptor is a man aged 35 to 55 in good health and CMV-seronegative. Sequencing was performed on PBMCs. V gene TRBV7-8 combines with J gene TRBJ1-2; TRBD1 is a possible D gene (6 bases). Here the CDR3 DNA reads TGTGCCAGCAGCTTAGCGTCGGACAGTCGTATGAGCTACACCTTC. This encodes CASSLASDSRMSYTF.